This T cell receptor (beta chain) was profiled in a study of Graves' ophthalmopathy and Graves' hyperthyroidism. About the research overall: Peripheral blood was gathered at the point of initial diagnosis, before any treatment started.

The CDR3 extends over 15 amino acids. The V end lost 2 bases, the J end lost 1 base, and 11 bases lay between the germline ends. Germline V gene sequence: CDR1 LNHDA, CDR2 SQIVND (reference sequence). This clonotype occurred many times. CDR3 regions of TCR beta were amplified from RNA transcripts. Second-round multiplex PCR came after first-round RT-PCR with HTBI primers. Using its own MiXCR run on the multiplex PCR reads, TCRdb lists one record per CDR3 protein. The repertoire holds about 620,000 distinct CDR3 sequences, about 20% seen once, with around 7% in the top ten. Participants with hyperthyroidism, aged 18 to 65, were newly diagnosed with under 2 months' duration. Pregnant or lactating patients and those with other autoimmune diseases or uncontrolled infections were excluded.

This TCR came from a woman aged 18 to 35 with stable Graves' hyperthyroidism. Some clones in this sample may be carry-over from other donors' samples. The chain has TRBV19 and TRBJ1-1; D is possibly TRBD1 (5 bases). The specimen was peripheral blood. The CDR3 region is CASSIPTGRNTEAFF. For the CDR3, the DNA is TGTGCCAGTAGTATACCTACGGGACGGAACACTGAAGCTTTCTTT.